The 27 T cell receptor beta chains reported below all come from one sample, sequenced in a study of blood T cell repertoires in COVID-19. Clones were sequenced by immunoSEQ multiplex PCR, and TCRdb holds only the in-frame ones, with some missing. The sample includes more than 10,000 clones, roughly 90% of them seen just once. Source material: peripheral blood. These receptors came from a human donor in a cohort sampled during active COVID-19.

This rearrangement joins TRBV19 to TRBJ1-1, with TRBD1 matching 7 bases. The junction had 6 bases not matched to a gene; V was cut back by 2 bases and J by 9 bases. CDR1 and CDR2 (germline): LNHDA, SQIVND (reference sequence). The length of the CDR3 is 13 residues. The CDR3, as DNA: TGTGCCAGTAGTATATCTCGACAGGGTAAAGCTTTCTTT. Encoded protein: CASSISRQGKAFF.

This chain connects TRBV10-3 to TRBJ1-6; 9 nucleotides match TRBD1. V was clipped by 5 bases and J by 10 bases; unmatched bases: 6. Germline lookup yields CDR1 ENHRY and CDR2 SYGVKD. The CDR3 totals 14 residues. CDR3: CAISQQGARSPLHF. CDR3 bases: TGTGCCATCAGTCAACAGGGGGCGCGATCACCCCTCCACTTT.

This chain connects TRBV19 to TRBJ2-7; 9 nucleotides agree with TRBD1. Germline assignment: CDR1 LNHDA and CDR2 SQIVND (reference sequence). The CDR3 consists of 15 residues. The V gene end was trimmed by 4 bases and the J gene end by 3 bases; junction bases not matched to a gene: 7. For the CDR3, the DNA is TGTGCCAGTAGTAGCCTTTCGGGACAGGGCTACGAGCAGTACTTC. Residues: CASSSLSGQGYEQYF.

The chain recombines TRBV12-3 or TRBV12-4 with TRBJ1-1; the match to TRBD1 covers 8 bases. The CDR3 spans 13 residues. The trim removed 8 bases at V and 3 bases at J, leaving 5 bases unmatched. CDR3 sequence: CASHRGGYTEAFF. The CDR3, as DNA: TGTGCCAGCCACAGGGGGGGTTACACTGAAGCTTTCTTT.

The chain employs TRBV18 and TRBJ2-7; perhaps TRBD1 as D (6 bases). Trimming took off 3 bases at V and 6 bases at J, with 12 bases between the two ends. This CDR3 comprises 13 residues. Germline CDR1 and CDR2: KGHSH and LQKENI. CDR3 sequence: CASSPPTGSEQYF. Here the CDR3 DNA reads TGTGCCAGCTCACCGCCCACAGGGAGCGAGCAGTACTTC.

V and J are TRBV7-2 and TRBJ2-7, with 7 bases aligning to TRBD2. V shed 5 bases and J 0 bases; nucleotides not matched to a gene: 10. The CDR3 loop spans 16 amino acids. Looked up from germline, CDR1 is SGHTA and CDR2 is FQGNSA. The CDR3 loop is CASSPGRAGASYEQYF. CDR3 in DNA: TGTGCCAGCAGCCCGGGGAGGGCAGGTGCCTCCTACGAGCAGTACTTC.

V usage is TRBV19 and J usage is TRBJ1-1; 7 positions match TRBD1. The germline V gene encodes CDR1 LNHDA and CDR2 SQIVND (reference sequence). Germline trimming cut 7 bases from V and 6 bases from J; bases unmatched to any gene: 11. This CDR3 has 14 amino acids. Here the CDR3 DNA reads TGTGCCAGTAACCCGACAGGGAAGTTGGCTGAAGCTTTCTTT. This translates into CASNPTGKLAEAFF.

The genes are TRBV5-6 and TRBJ1-6, with 9 bases identical to TRBD1. The CDR3 covers 16 residues. The V gene end was trimmed by 4 bases and the J gene end by 6 bases; junction bases not matched to a gene: 8. Germline CDR1 SGHDT, CDR2 YYEEEE. The CDR3 spells CASSRGQGSSNSPLHF. DNA of the CDR3: TGTGCCAGCAGCCGGGGACAGGGCTCTTCTAATTCACCCCTCCACTTT. Looking up the rest from reference TRBV5-6 and TRBJ1-6 gives the full variable domain: DAGVTQSPTHLIKTRGQQVTLRCSPKSGHDTVSWYQQALGQGPQFIFQYYEEEERQRGNFPDRFSGHQFPNYSSELNVNALLLGDSALYLCASSRGQGSSNSPLHFGNGTRLTVT.

This clone was seen only once. The chain employs TRBV11-2 and TRBJ1-2; unclear D gene. The CDR3 contains 13 residues. With 4 bases removed from V and 4 bases from J, the gap between germline ends came to 10 bases. Germline CDR1 and CDR2: SGHAT and FQNNGV. The CDR3 is CASSSTSVYGYTF. CDR3 in DNA: TGTGCCAGCAGCTCGACTTCGGTCTATGGCTACACCTTC.

The chain employs TRBV7-2 and TRBJ2-7; 9 bases line up with TRBD1. Germline CDR1 SGHTA, CDR2 FQGNSA. The CDR3 is made up of 15 amino acids. Trimming cost V 3 bases and J 0 bases; bases outside gene matches: 3. The chain's CDR3 is CASSLVTGGSYEQYF. The CDR3 nucleotides read TGTGCCAGCAGCTTGGTGACAGGGGGCTCCTACGAGCAGTACTTC.

The V and J genes are TRBV10-3 and TRBJ1-2; D is ambiguous. Trimming took off 6 bases at V and 8 bases at J, with 16 bases between the two ends. The CDR3 has 13 amino acids. Germline lookup yields CDR1 ENHRY and CDR2 SYGVKD. The chain's CDR3 is CAISHPSTGGYTF. DNA for the CDR3: TGTGCCATCAGCCATCCGAGTACGGGGGGCTACACCTTC.

This chain connects TRBV7-2 to TRBJ2-1, with 10 nucleotides matching TRBD2. V shed 5 bases and J 7 bases; nucleotides not matched to a gene: 8. The CDR3 sequence is 15 residues long. Germline V gives CDR1 SGHTA, CDR2 FQGNSA. CDR3 region: CASSLAAGGQNEQFF. In DNA form, the CDR3 reads TGTGCCAGCAGCCTGGCAGCGGGGGGGCAAAATGAGCAGTTCTTC.

The chain links TRBV7-2 to TRBJ2-7, with a tentative D call TRBD2 (5 bases). Germline V CDR1 and CDR2: SGHTA, FQGNSA. This CDR3 is built from 13 residues. The V end was cut by 5 bases, the J end by 7 bases, with 15 bases between. CDR3 coding DNA: TGTGCCAGCAGCCGTAGCGTTCGAGGGGAGCAGTACTTC. Translating gives CASSRSVRGEQYF.

The chain uses TRBV27 and TRBJ1-4; 8 positions agree with TRBD1. Losses at the gene ends were 8 bases for V and 8 bases for J; bases not matched to a gene: 10. The CDR3 covers 14 residues. Looked up from germline, CDR1 is MNHEY and CDR2 is SMNVEV (reference sequence). The CDR3: CASPNRGALEKLFF. The CDR3, as DNA: TGTGCCAGCCCTAACAGGGGGGCTTTGGAAAAACTGTTTTTT.

The chain combines TRBV5-6 with TRBJ2-2; 7 bases are a match to TRBD1. CDR1 is SGHDT, CDR2 YYEEEE, per germline. V trimming: 4 bases; J trimming: 3 bases; junction bases outside the gene matches: 9. The CDR3 length is 16 residues. CDR3 protein: CASSPPGTVDTGELFF. CDR3 nucleotide sequence: TGTGCCAGCAGCCCACCCGGGACAGTTGACACCGGGGAGCTGTTTTTT.

The chain couples TRBV12-3 or TRBV12-4 to TRBJ1-1, with no clear D. Trimming left V 3 bases short and J 1 base short, with 6 bases between. This CDR3 is built from 13 residues. CDR3 region: CASSFVGNTEAFF. The CDR3 DNA reads TGTGCCAGCAGTTTCGTCGGGAACACTGAAGCTTTCTTT.

The chain has TRBV7-9 and TRBJ1-2; D ambiguous. CDR3 length equals 14 residues. Germline lookup yields CDR1 SEHNR and CDR2 FQNEAQ (reference sequence). V dropped 5 bases and J dropped 0 bases, with 10 bases sitting between them. The CDR3 sequence is CASSLREANYGYTF. The DNA for the CDR3 is TGTGCCAGCAGCCTACGGGAAGCTAACTATGGCTACACCTTC.

The V call is TRBV6-5, the J call TRBJ1-2; possibly TRBD1 for D (6 bases). The germline CDR1 and CDR2 sequences are MNHEY and SVGAGI. There are 14 residues in the CDR3. The ends were cut back, 5 bases at V and 8 bases at J, with 18 bases in the middle. The CDR3 protein is CASSHATTGRGYTF. The CDR3 bases are TGTGCCAGCAGTCACGCCACCACAGGGCGGGGCTACACCTTC.

V is TRBV7-9 and J is TRBJ1-5; D is uncertain. Germline V lookup: CDR1 SEHNR, CDR2 FQNEAQ (reference sequence). This CDR3 comprises 15 residues. Trimming took 5 bases from V and 6 from J, leaving 17 bases between them. The CDR3 region has the DNA TGTGCCAGCAGCCCGCGAGGAGGGAACGGTCAGCCCCAGCATTTT. This sequence encodes CASSPRGGNGQPQHF. The whole variable domain, remainder taken from reference TRBV7-9 and TRBJ1-5, is DTGVSQNPRHKITKRGQNVTFRCDPISEHNRLYWYRQTLGQGPEFLTYFQNEAQLEKSRLLSDRFSAERPKGSFSTLEIQRTEQGDSAMYLCASSPRGGNGQPQHFGDGTRLSIL.

The chain couples TRBV7-9 to TRBJ1-5; D might be TRBD1 (5 bases). This CDR3 comprises 14 residues. Germline CDR1 SEHNR, CDR2 FQNEAQ (reference sequence). The V and J ends lost 4 bases and 5 bases respectively, with 12 bases between them. The CDR3 reads CASSSGMAHQPQHF. Written as DNA, the CDR3 is TGTGCCAGCAGCTCAGGGATGGCGCATCAGCCCCAGCATTTT.

The rearrangement links TRBV7-6 to TRBJ1-4; 7 bases are shared with TRBD1. Germline CDR1 reads SGHVS; CDR2 reads FNYEAQ. The CDR3 is made up of 16 amino acids. Losses at the gene ends were 3 bases for V and 5 bases for J; bases not matched to a gene: 9. Here the CDR3 DNA reads TGTGCCAGCAGCTTGGGGGCAGGGGGAAGGAATGAAAAACTGTTTTTT. Its protein product is CASSLGAGGRNEKLFF. The whole variable domain, filled in from reference TRBV7-6 and TRBJ1-4, reads GAGVSQSPRYKVTKRGQDVALRCDPISGHVSLYWYRQALGQGPEFLTYFNYEAQQDKSGLPNDRFSAERPEGSISTLTIQRTEQRDSAMYRCASSLGAGGRNEKLFFGSGTQLSVL.

The V and J genes are TRBV12-3 or TRBV12-4 and TRBJ1-1; D is unclear. This CDR3 region has 12 residues. Trimming took 8 bases from V and 4 from J, leaving 11 bases between them. The CDR3 loop reads CASLYLSTEAFF. The CDR3 bases are TGTGCCAGCCTATACCTTTCCACTGAAGCTTTCTTT.

This clone has only one observation. The J gene is TRBJ2-7, the V gene TRBV20-1, with 14 nucleotides matching TRBD2. After removal of 3 bases from V and 4 bases from J, the junction contained 14 bases not matched to a gene. Germline CDR1 and CDR2: DFQATT and SNEGSKA (reference sequence). This CDR3 is built from 18 residues. The CDR3 is CSASLGLRGLAGEYEQYF. The CDR3 bases are TGCAGTGCTAGTTTGGGGTTAAGGGGACTAGCGGGGGAATACGAGCAGTACTTC.

The rearrangement joins TRBV2 to TRBJ1-1; 12 positions agree with TRBD1. The germline V gene encodes CDR1 SNHLY and CDR2 FYNNEI. The ends lost 3 bases at V and 7 bases at J; junction bases unmatched: 12. CDR3 length: 17 residues. The CDR3 region has the DNA TGTGCCAGCAGTGAGGGTATGGGACAGGGGGCGTTGGGTGAAGCTTTCTTT. This codes for CASSEGMGQGALGEAFF. Looking up the rest from reference TRBV2 and TRBJ1-1 gives the full variable domain: EPEVTQTPSHQVTQMGQEVILRCVPISNHLYFYWYRQILGQKVEFLVSFYNNEISEKSEIFDDQFSVERPDGSNFTLKIRSTKLEDSAMYFCASSEGMGQGALGEAFFGQGTRLTVV.

This sequence joins TRBV5-1 and TRBJ1-1; D is uncertain. CDR1 and CDR2 (germline): SGHRS, YFSETQ. This CDR3 is 13 amino acids long. The V and J ends lost 0 bases and 1 base respectively, with 4 bases between them. The CDR3 here is CASSLDRNTEAFF. The CDR3 nucleotides read TGCGCCAGCAGCTTGGATCGGAACACTGAAGCTTTCTTT.

The gene calls are TRBV7-9 and TRBJ2-1; no definite D call. Germline values: CDR1 SEHNR, CDR2 FQNEAQ (reference sequence). The CDR3 is 13 residues long. Trimming removed 3 bases at V and 6 bases at J, with 9 bases between. The CDR3 nucleotides are TGTGCCAGCAGCTTGGGCGCTGGCAATGAGCAGTTCTTC. This translates into CASSLGAGNEQFF.

The chain combines TRBV7-3 with TRBJ2-2; D not resolved. The CDR3 is made up of 13 amino acids. Germline CDR1 reads SGHTA; CDR2 reads FQGTGA. Deletions cut 1 base from V and 6 bases from J, with 6 bases between. The CDR3 region is CASSLSQAGELFF. The CDR3 bases are TGTGCCAGCAGCTTAAGTCAGGCCGGGGAGCTGTTTTTT.